The following is a T cell receptor (beta chain) sequence with its context. The entry originates in a study of control samples from healthy donors and cancer patients. Sequencing was performed with immunoSEQ multiplex PCR; in TCRdb, only in-frame clones are kept and a portion is missing. Of over 150,000 clones listed, over 85% are singletons. The sequence was obtained from a man aged 25 to 45 in good health. Input material: blood.

CDR3 DNA: TGTGCCAGCAGCTTGGACAGGCGTGACGCTTTCTTT. It translates to CASSLDRRDAFF. The chain links TRBV5-5 to TRBJ1-1; weak D call: TRBD1 (5 bases). CDR3 size: 12 residues. Germline loops: CDR1 SGHKS, CDR2 YYEKEE (reference sequence). Trimming removed 0 bases at V and 11 bases at J, with 11 bases between.